The 27 T cell receptor beta chains in this list originate from one sample, sequenced in a study of PD-1 blockade in classical Hodgkin lymphoma. All patients experienced relapse after autologous stem cell transplantation, and brentuximab vedotin exposure was variable. The assay was immunoSEQ multiplex PCR, and TCRdb's table has in-frame clones only and misses some. This sample has 20,000 or so clones; 65% to 85% occur once, and the top ten carry roughly 6.4%. The specimen was peripheral blood mononuclear cells (PBMCs), collected at baseline. Receptors originate from a human donor with classical Hodgkin lymphoma.

The chain has TRBV5-1 and TRBJ2-5; D gene unclear. CDR3 size: 15 residues. Germline CDR1 reads SGHRS; CDR2 reads YFSETQ. With 0 bases removed from V and 5 bases from J, the gap between germline ends came to 14 bases. CDR3 region: CASSLVALNQETQYF. For the CDR3, the DNA is TGCGCCAGCAGCTTGGTGGCTCTAAATCAGGAGACCCAGTACTTC.

V usage is TRBV27 and J usage is TRBJ1-1; D gene uncertain. The CDR3 is made up of 14 amino acids. In germline, CDR1 is MNHEY, CDR2 SMNVEV (reference sequence). With 7 bases removed from V and 1 base from J, the gap between germline ends came to 13 bases. The CDR3 sequence is CASTTGGQNTEAFF. The CDR3 nucleotides are TGTGCCAGCACCACTGGAGGGCAGAACACTGAAGCTTTCTTT.

The chain combines TRBV18 with TRBJ2-7; 14 bases agree with TRBD2. Per the germline V gene, CDR1 is KGHSH and CDR2 is LQKENI. This CDR3 contains 18 residues. The V segment lost 3 bases and the J segment 1 base; nucleotides outside the gene matches: 8. The CDR3 DNA sequence: TGTGCCAGCTCACCCATGGGGACTAGCGGGGGACTATCCTACGAGCAGTACTTC. It encodes CASSPMGTSGGLSYEQYF.

The CDR3 loop is CASSTGAGSQPQHF. The DNA for the CDR3 is TGTGCCAGCAGTACTGGGGCAGGTAGTCAGCCCCAGCATTTT. The rearrangement uses TRBV6-5 and TRBJ1-5; the D gene is possibly TRBD1 (5 bases). Trimming removed 5 bases from V and 6 bases from J, with 14 bases in between. The germline gives CDR1 MNHEY, CDR2 SVGAGI. The CDR3 length is 14 residues.

The chain employs TRBV19 and TRBJ1-1; D is unclear. CDR1 and CDR2 from the germline V gene are LNHDA and SQIVND (reference sequence). The CDR3 runs 15 residues. Trimming removed 4 bases from V and 0 bases from J, with 12 bases in between. The CDR3 DNA is TGTGCCAGTAGTACCTGGACCGCGGTGAACACTGAAGCTTTCTTT. It is translated as CASSTWTAVNTEAFF.

The chain links TRBV7-3 to TRBJ2-2, with D perhaps TRBD1 or TRBD2 (5 bases each). The length of the CDR3 is 16 residues. Deletions cut 2 bases from V and 0 bases from J, with 10 bases between. Germline V gene lookup returns CDR1 SGHTA and CDR2 FQGTGA. The CDR3, as DNA: TGTGCCAGCAGCTTAGGGGCGGGCTCGAACACCGGGGAGCTGTTTTTT. Its protein product is CASSLGAGSNTGELFF.

The rearrangement joins TRBV7-9 to TRBJ2-6; D remains ambiguous. Germline CDR1 is SEHNR and CDR2 is FQNEAQ (reference sequence). The CDR3 contains 16 residues. The V gene lost 2 bases and the J gene lost 1 base, with 9 bases spanning the gap. The CDR3 DNA reads as TGTGCCAGCAGCTTAACCTACAATTCTGGGGCCAACGTCCTGACTTTC. Amino acid sequence: CASSLTYNSGANVLTF.

The chain recombines TRBV19 with TRBJ1-2, with 7 nucleotides matching TRBD1. Germline V gene lookup returns CDR1 LNHDA and CDR2 SQIVND (reference sequence). After removal of 5 bases from V and 6 bases from J, the junction contained 9 bases not matched to a gene. The CDR3 is 14 amino acids. The CDR3 region is CASSDYRGLDGYTF. In DNA, the CDR3 is TGTGCCAGTAGTGACTACAGGGGATTAGATGGCTACACCTTC.

V and J are TRBV2 and TRBJ2-7; D gene uncertain. This CDR3 region has 14 residues. Germline assignment: CDR1 SNHLY and CDR2 FYNNEI. Trimming took off 6 bases at V and 4 bases at J, with 16 bases between the two ends. The CDR3 region is CASSPFPDNYEQYF. CDR3 DNA sequence: TGTGCCAGCAGCCCATTCCCCGACAATTACGAGCAGTACTTC.

The chain's CDR3 is CASSQGEGGETQYF. DNA of the CDR3: TGCGCCAGCAGCCAAGGTGAGGGGGGAGAGACCCAGTACTTC. This chain connects TRBV4-1 to TRBJ2-5; D may be TRBD1 or TRBD2 (6 bases each). V was trimmed by 1 base and J by 4 bases, leaving 10 bases between them. In germline, CDR1 is MGHRA, CDR2 YSYEKL. The CDR3 covers 14 residues.

This clone was seen only once. V gene TRBV6-5 combines with J gene TRBJ1-2; TRBD1 aligns across 7 bases. Unmatched junction bases numbered 2, after V lost 2 bases and J lost 2 bases. Germline loops: CDR1 MNHEY, CDR2 SVGAGI. The CDR3 contains 14 residues. CDR3 DNA: TGTGCCAGCAGTTACGCAGGGGGGAACTATGGCTACACCTTC. This codes for CASSYAGGNYGYTF.

The chain couples TRBV28 to TRBJ1-5; no reliable D call. V gave up 5 bases and J gave up 3 bases, with 14 bases separating them. Germline lookup yields CDR1 MDHEN and CDR2 SYDVKM. This CDR3 has 15 amino acids. This CDR3 is CASSPRLRINQPQHF. DNA of the CDR3: TGTGCCAGCAGTCCCCGCCTAAGAATCAATCAGCCCCAGCATTTT.

The chain combines TRBV28 with TRBJ1-1, with TRBD1 identical over 12 bases. Germline V gives CDR1 MDHEN, CDR2 SYDVKM. J lost 5 bases, V lost 4 bases, and 2 bases had no gene match. The CDR3 totals 14 residues. The CDR3 DNA reads as TGTGCCAGCAGTTGGGACAGGGGGCGAACTGAAGCTTTCTTT. It is translated as CASSWDRGRTEAFF.

For the CDR3, the DNA is TGTGCCAGCAGCCAAGATCTAGATAGCGGGGGGGCCCAAGAGACCCAGTACTTC. Translation: CASSQDLDSGGAQETQYF. V and J are TRBV4-2 and TRBJ2-5; TRBD2 agrees at 11 bases. The V gene end was trimmed by 0 bases and the J gene end by 1 base; junction bases not matched to a gene: 7. The CDR3 consists of 18 residues. CDR1 and CDR2 from the germline V gene are LGHNA and YNFKEQ.

The chain carries TRBV7-6 and TRBJ1-5, with 7 nucleotides matching TRBD1. Per germline, CDR1 SGHVS and CDR2 FNYEAQ. The CDR3 sequence is 14 residues long. Germline trimming cut 2 bases from V and 9 bases from J; bases unmatched to any gene: 7. The CDR3 nucleotides read TGTGCCAGCAGCTTATCAAGGGGGCGCGGGCCCCAGCATTTT. Its translation: CASSLSRGRGPQHF.

The CDR3 is CASSELGVRGGYTF. Here the CDR3 DNA reads TGTGCCAGCAGTGAGCTAGGGGTTAGAGGTGGCTACACCTTC. The V call is TRBV2, the J call TRBJ1-2; D might be TRBD1 (5 bases). The V gene lost 3 bases and the J gene lost 7 bases, with 15 bases spanning the gap. The CDR3 covers 14 residues. In germline, CDR1 is SNHLY, CDR2 FYNNEI.

The chain joins TRBV7-6 to TRBJ2-7, with D perhaps matching TRBD1 (5 bases). The V end lost 0 bases, the J end lost 0 bases, and 9 bases lay between the germline ends. CDR1 is SGHVS, CDR2 FNYEAQ, per germline. The CDR3 consists of 15 residues. This chain's CDR3 is CASSLASGNSYEQYF. The CDR3 nucleotides are TGTGCCAGCAGCTTAGCATCAGGGAACTCCTACGAGCAGTACTTC.

This chain uses TRBV5-4 with TRBJ2-5; 7 nucleotides match TRBD1. The V and J ends lost 4 bases and 1 base, in that order; junction bases with no gene match: 4. This CDR3 contains 14 residues. Looked up from germline, CDR1 is SGHNT and CDR2 is YYREEE (reference sequence). The CDR3 loop is CASSPGDSQETQYF. CDR3 coding DNA: TGTGCCAGCAGCCCAGGGGACAGCCAAGAGACCCAGTACTTC.

This chain connects TRBV7-8 to TRBJ1-1, with D possibly TRBD1 on 5 matching bases. V was shortened by 1 base and J by 5 bases, with 14 bases between the two germline ends. The length of the CDR3 is 15 residues. Germline assignment: CDR1 SGHVS and CDR2 FQNEAQ. The CDR3 DNA sequence: TGTGCCAGCAGCTTAGACCCCCGAGGGGAAACTGAAGCTTTCTTT. Its translation is CASSLDPRGETEAFF.

This clone appeared a few times. CDR3 DNA sequence: TGTGCCAGCAGTTTACTAAGGGCAGAAGCTTTCTTT. Translation gives CASSLLRAEAFF. This rearrangement joins TRBV28 to TRBJ1-1, with no clear D. Germline assignment: CDR1 MDHEN and CDR2 SYDVKM. Trimming cost V 2 bases and J 8 bases, with 9 bases left between them. This CDR3 is built from 12 residues.

Comment on this clone: One end of the junction fails to match germline, which may point to a read error. The J gene is TRBJ2-1, the V gene TRBV6-5; D call uncertain. The CDR3 is made up of 13 amino acids. Germline V gene sequence: CDR1 MNHEY, CDR2 SVGAGI. The CDR3 protein is CASSHSEYNEQFF. DNA for the CDR3: TGTGCCAGCAGTCACTCGGAATACAATGAGCAGTTCTTC.

This clone was counted a single time. This sequence joins TRBV19 and TRBJ1-5; no clear D. V lost 6 bases and J 5 bases, leaving 8 bases between the germline ends. The germline gives CDR1 LNHDA, CDR2 SQIVND (reference sequence). The CDR3 loop spans 12 amino acids. The CDR3 DNA reads TGTGCCAGTAGGGATGGGGATCAGCCCCAGCATTTT. It encodes CASRDGDQPQHF.

This clone has a single count. CDR3 DNA: TGTGCCAGCAGTGAGCAGTTAGCCAAAAACATTCAGTACTTC. It encodes CASSEQLAKNIQYF. The rearrangement uses TRBV25-1 and TRBJ2-4; D gene ambiguous. Trimming pared 3 bases from V and 0 bases from J, leaving 6 bases between. CDR3 length equals 14 residues. The V gene's germline CDR1 is MGHDK and CDR2 SYGVNS.

The sample holds a few counts of this clone. The chain is built from TRBV19 and TRBJ2-5, with D tentatively TRBD2 (5 bases). Deletions cut 2 bases from V and 0 bases from J, with 7 bases between. CDR3 length: 14 amino acids. Germline lookup yields CDR1 LNHDA and CDR2 SQIVND (reference sequence). The CDR3 here is CASSIRRYQETQYF. CDR3 DNA sequence: TGTGCCAGTAGTATAAGGAGGTACCAAGAGACCCAGTACTTC. Filled out from reference TRBV19 and TRBJ2-5, the complete variable domain reads DGGITQSPKYLFRKEGQNVTLSCEQNLNHDAMYWYRQDPGQGLRLIYYSQIVNDFQKGDIAEGYSVSREKKESFPLTVTSAQKNPTAFYLCASSIRRYQETQYFGPGTRLLVL.

The chain carries TRBV27 and TRBJ1-2, with D perhaps matching TRBD1 (6 bases). Germline V gene lookup returns CDR1 MNHEY and CDR2 SMNVEV (reference sequence). V was clipped by 5 bases and J by 5 bases, with 18 bases between them. The CDR3 runs 15 residues. In nucleotides, the CDR3 is TGTGCCAGCAGTCCTGTTGCAGGGGCGGTTTATGGCTACACCTTC. Protein: CASSPVAGAVYGYTF.

The rearrangement uses TRBV6-1 and TRBJ1-2; a possible D gene is TRBD1 (6 bases). V lost 10 bases and J 4 bases, leaving 13 bases between the germline ends. CDR1 and CDR2 from the germline V gene are MNHNS and SASEGT. The CDR3 runs 12 residues. The CDR3 DNA reads as TGTGCCACGCAAGGACAGAGCTATGGCTACACCTTC. Its protein is CATQGQSYGYTF.

The V gene is TRBV27, the J gene TRBJ2-1; 8 bases align to TRBD2. Germline CDR1 reads MNHEY; CDR2 reads SMNVEV (reference sequence). V was pared by 6 bases and J by 3 bases, with 10 bases of the junction left unmatched. The CDR3 contains 16 residues. CDR3 region: CASSRHSRGGYNEQFF. CDR3 bases: TGTGCCAGCAGCCGACACTCTCGGGGGGGCTACAATGAGCAGTTCTTC.